The 26 T cell receptor beta chains reported below all come from one sample, sequenced in a study of blood T cell repertoires in COVID-19. Clones were read by immunoSEQ multiplex PCR, and TCRdb kept only the in-frame ones, dropping some. The top ten clones hold 8.9% of a sample with approximately 230,000 clones, roughly 80% of them seen once. The sequenced sample was peripheral blood. These receptors all come from a man older than 75 with acute or convalescent COVID-19.

This clone was seen only once. The chain combines TRBV5-1 with TRBJ1-3; no clear D. CDR1 and CDR2 from the germline V gene are SGHRS and YFSETQ. Trimming took off 4 bases at V and 0 bases at J, with 14 bases between the two ends. The length of the CDR3 is 16 residues. CDR3 sequence (DNA): TGCGCCAGCAGCCCTGGCGGGTCCCACTCTGGAAACACCATATATTTT. Translation: CASSPGGSHSGNTIYF.

The chain carries TRBV11-2 and TRBJ2-7; D possibly corresponds to TRBD1 (5 bases). V lost 2 bases and J 2 bases, leaving 10 bases between the germline ends. The CDR3 has 14 amino acids. Germline V gene sequence: CDR1 SGHAT, CDR2 FQNNGV. The CDR3 loop is CASSLNRLPYEQYF. CDR3 DNA: TGTGCCAGCAGCTTAAACAGGCTCCCCTACGAGCAGTACTTC.

The chain is built from TRBV19 and TRBJ1-1, with D possibly matching TRBD1 (5 bases). The CDR3 contains 16 residues. The V gene's germline CDR1 is LNHDA and CDR2 SQIVND (reference sequence). V was shortened by 6 bases and J by 0 bases, with 17 bases between the two germline ends. The CDR3 nucleotides are TGTGCCAGTAGCACCCCTGGGGGGTTCGTGAACACTGAAGCTTTCTTT. It encodes CASSTPGGFVNTEAFF. The variable domain in full, completed from reference TRBV19 and TRBJ1-1, reads DGGITQSPKYLFRKEGQNVTLSCEQNLNHDAMYWYRQDPGQGLRLIYYSQIVNDFQKGDIAEGYSVSREKKESFPLTVTSAQKNPTAFYLCASSTPGGFVNTEAFFGQGTRLTVV.

This rearrangement joins TRBV7-9 to TRBJ1-1, with TRBD1 as a possible D gene (6 bases). The V gene lost 5 bases and the J gene lost 6 bases, with 16 bases spanning the gap. This CDR3 spans 14 amino acids. Germline assignment: CDR1 SEHNR and CDR2 FQNEAQ (reference sequence). CDR3 protein: CASSLSGGRAEAFF. The CDR3 DNA is TGTGCCAGCAGCCTTAGCGGGGGGCGCGCTGAAGCTTTCTTT.

CDR3 in amino acids: CASSIEKGATDTQYF. In nucleotides, the CDR3 is TGTGCCAGTAGTATAGAAAAGGGGGCTACAGATACGCAGTATTTT. The chain uses TRBV19 and TRBJ2-3, with 7 positions matching TRBD1. Germline CDR1 reads LNHDA; CDR2 reads SQIVND (reference sequence). This CDR3 is built from 15 residues. Trimming removed 0 bases from V and 3 bases from J; junction bases left unmatched: 3.

The chain employs TRBV4-2 and TRBJ1-2, with D possibly being TRBD1 (6 bases). V lost 0 bases, J lost 5 bases, and 13 bases lay in between. Germline-derived CDR1 and CDR2 are LGHNA and YNFKEQ. CDR3 length equals 15 residues. The CDR3: CASSQEFGQLYGYTF. DNA of the CDR3: TGTGCCAGCAGCCAAGAGTTTGGACAGCTATATGGCTACACCTTC.

The chain has TRBV3-1 (or the pseudogene TRBV3-2) and TRBJ1-5; D may be TRBD1 (6 bases). V shed 4 bases and J shed 6 bases, with 13 bases lying between them. There are 14 residues in the CDR3. CDR1 and CDR2 from the germline V gene are LGHDT and YNNKEL (reference sequence). The CDR3 is CASSPYRDGQPQHF. The CDR3 region has the DNA TGTGCCAGCAGCCCTTACAGGGACGGTCAGCCCCAGCATTTT.

A single count supports this clone. This chain joins TRBV7-9 and TRBJ1-6, with 10 bases fitting TRBD1. After removal of 4 bases from V and 7 bases from J, the junction contained 10 bases not matched to a gene. This CDR3 has 17 amino acids. Germline V gene lookup returns CDR1 SEHNR and CDR2 FQNEAQ (reference sequence). As DNA, the CDR3 is TGTGCCAGCAGCTCAAGGGGGACAGGGGATCCCAATTCACCCCTCCACTTT. The encoded protein is CASSSRGTGDPNSPLHF.

The chain combines TRBV30 with TRBJ2-3; tentative D call: TRBD1 (6 bases). Germline V gene data show CDR1 as GTSNPN and CDR2 as SVGIG (reference sequence). The CDR3 length is 12 residues. V shed 4 bases and J shed 4 bases, with 9 bases lying between them. CDR3 sequence reads: CAWNRDADTQYF. The CDR3 nucleotides are TGTGCCTGGAACAGGGATGCAGATACGCAGTATTTT.

The rearrangement joins TRBV28 to TRBJ1-5; perhaps TRBD1 as D (5 bases). Germline CDR1 reads MDHEN; CDR2 reads SYDVKM. CDR3 length: 17 residues. With 2 bases removed from V and 0 bases from J, the gap between germline ends came to 14 bases. CDR3 sequence reads: CASSLRGRAYSNQPQHF. For the CDR3, the DNA is TGTGCCAGCAGTTTAAGAGGCAGGGCTTATAGCAATCAGCCCCAGCATTTT.

V and J are TRBV2 and TRBJ2-7, with 7 bases aligning to TRBD2. The junction had 8 bases not matched to a gene; V was cut back by 0 bases and J by 3 bases. The CDR3 is 16 residues long. In germline, CDR1 is SNHLY, CDR2 FYNNEI. CDR3 in DNA: TGTGCCAGCAGTGAAGCGCAATCAGGGAGGGTCTACGAGCAGTACTTC. This sequence encodes CASSEAQSGRVYEQYF.

The chain recombines TRBV18 with TRBJ1-5; 8 bases match TRBD1. This CDR3 is 15 amino acids long. With V trimmed by 4 bases and J by 3 bases, 5 bases remained unmatched. In germline, CDR1 is KGHSH, CDR2 LQKENI. The chain's CDR3 is CASSLGTGNNQPQHF. CDR3 sequence (DNA): TGTGCCAGCTCACTTGGGACAGGTAACAATCAGCCCCAGCATTTT. Based on the CDR3 plus reference TRBV18 and TRBJ1-5, the full variable domain is NAGVMQNPRHLVRRRGQEARLRCSPMKGHSHVYWYRQLPEEGLKFMVYLQKENIIDESGMPKERFSAEFPKEGPSILRIQQVVRGDSAAYFCASSLGTGNNQPQHFGDGTRLSIL.

The V and J genes are TRBV27 and TRBJ2-3; 8 positions match TRBD1. Germline V gene data show CDR1 as MNHEY and CDR2 as SMNVEV (reference sequence). The CDR3 is made up of 16 amino acids. The ends lost 6 bases at V and 3 bases at J; junction bases unmatched: 11. The CDR3 spells CASSQRTRTGTDTQYF. The DNA of the CDR3 is TGTGCCAGCAGCCAACGGACTCGGACAGGGACAGATACGCAGTATTTT.

This chain uses TRBV19 with TRBJ1-2, with no clear D. The CDR3 length is 14 residues. Germline CDR1 is LNHDA and CDR2 is SQIVND (reference sequence). V lost 0 bases, J lost 4 bases, and 9 bases lay in between. The CDR3, as DNA: TGTGCCAGTAGTATAGACGGCAGGATCTATGGCTACACCTTC. Protein product: CASSIDGRIYGYTF.

The chain combines TRBV5-1 with TRBJ2-2; D possibly corresponds to TRBD1 (5 bases). Looked up from germline, CDR1 is SGHRS and CDR2 is YFSETQ. Between the trimmed V and J ends, which lost 0 bases and 4 bases, there was a span of 13 bases. The CDR3 sequence is 16 residues long. CDR3 coding DNA: TGCGCCAGCAGCTTGGGGCAGGGAAGGGGCACCGGGGAGCTGTTTTTT. Residues: CASSLGQGRGTGELFF.

The chain carries TRBV9 and TRBJ1-1; the D gene is possibly TRBD1 (6 bases). The V end lost 0 bases, the J end lost 1 base, and 16 bases lay between the germline ends. The CDR3 is 17 amino acids. Germline-derived CDR1 and CDR2 are SGDLS and YYNGEE. The CDR3 is CASSVATSTGWNTEAFF. CDR3 DNA: TGTGCCAGCAGCGTAGCTACTTCGACAGGTTGGAACACTGAAGCTTTCTTT.

The chain combines TRBV3-1 (or the pseudogene TRBV3-2) with TRBJ1-3, with a possible D match to TRBD1 (5 bases). Germline CDR1 reads LGHDT; CDR2 reads YNNKEL (reference sequence). CDR3 length: 15 residues. Trimming pared 0 bases from V and 9 bases from J, leaving 15 bases between. The CDR3 region is CASSQDPGRAGTIYF. The CDR3 nucleotides are TGTGCCAGCAGCCAAGATCCTGGCAGGGCAGGCACCATATATTTT.

The chain combines TRBV5-1 with TRBJ1-4; TRBD1 might be the D (5 bases). The V and J ends lost 5 bases and 3 bases respectively, with 14 bases between them. The CDR3 is made up of 15 amino acids. CDR1 and CDR2 from the germline V gene are SGHRS and YFSETQ. Here the CDR3 DNA reads TGCGCCAGCAGATCCACGGGGGGGTCTAATGAAAAACTGTTTTTT. Protein: CASRSTGGSNEKLFF. Supplemented by reference TRBV5-1 and TRBJ1-4, the full variable domain reads KAGVTQTPRYLIKTRGQQVTLSCSPISGHRSVSWYQQTPGQGLQFLFEYFSETQRNKGNFPGRFSGRQFSNSRSEMNVSTLELGDSALYLCASRSTGGSNEKLFFGSGTQLSVL.

The genes are TRBV2 and TRBJ1-1; possible D gene TRBD1, 6 bases. Trimming stripped 5 bases from V and 9 bases from J, with 13 bases between. Germline CDR1 reads SNHLY; CDR2 reads FYNNEI. This CDR3 comprises 12 residues. CDR3 amino acids: CASSYRDTQAFF. The CDR3 DNA is TGTGCCAGCAGTTACCGGGACACGCAAGCTTTCTTT.

The J gene is TRBJ2-7, the V gene TRBV12-3 or TRBV12-4; 7 nucleotides match TRBD2. J gave up 2 bases and V 3 bases, and 1 base lay outside the gene matches. This CDR3 is built from 13 residues. The CDR3 nucleotides read TGTGCCAGCAGTTTTGGGACTACCTACGAGCAGTACTTC. It translates to CASSFGTTYEQYF.

The CDR3 is CSAGRELEFF. CDR3 nucleotide sequence: TGCAGTGCTGGCCGGGAGCTGGAGTTCTTC. This sequence joins TRBV20-1 and TRBJ2-1; D perhaps matches TRBD2 (6 bases). Deletions cut 5 bases from V and 14 bases from J, with 13 bases between. The CDR3 runs to 10 residues. Germline assignment: CDR1 DFQATT and CDR2 SNEGSKA (reference sequence).

This clone was counted a single time. The rearrangement links TRBV3-1 (or the pseudogene TRBV3-2) to TRBJ1-4, with D hard to call. The CDR3 contains 12 residues. The germline V gene encodes CDR1 LGHDT and CDR2 YNNKEL (reference sequence). V was pared by 3 bases and J by 5 bases, with 4 bases between. As DNA, the CDR3 is TGTGCCAGCAGCCAGTCGAATGAAAAACTGTTTTTT. It yields the protein CASSQSNEKLFF.

Worth noting for this clone: At the DNA level, this CDR3 is encoded by other sequences in the same sample as well. The genes are TRBV19 and TRBJ2-7; D possibly corresponds to TRBD2 (6 bases). The CDR3 runs to 13 residues. Trimming took off 3 bases at V and 1 base at J, with 7 bases between the two ends. In germline, CDR1 is LNHDA, CDR2 SQIVND (reference sequence). The CDR3 protein is CASSIGSSYEQYF. CDR3 in DNA: TGTGCCAGTAGTATCGGGAGTTCCTACGAGCAGTACTTC.

This clone was observed a single time. CDR3 coding DNA: TGCGCCAGCAGCGCTCCGGGACTAGCGGCCTACAATGAGCAGTTCTTC. Its protein is CASSAPGLAAYNEQFF. The chain joins TRBV5-1 to TRBJ2-1; TRBD2 aligns across 11 bases. CDR1 and CDR2 from the germline V gene are SGHRS and YFSETQ. V lost 4 bases, J lost 2 bases, and 5 bases stayed unmatched. This CDR3 comprises 16 residues.

This clone occurred a few times. The rearrangement links TRBV29-1 to TRBJ2-1, with D uncertain. The germline gives CDR1 SQVTM, CDR2 ANQGSEA. The CDR3 has 12 amino acids. With 2 bases removed from V and 4 bases from J, the gap between germline ends came to 6 bases. This chain's CDR3 is CSVERSYNEQFF. In DNA, the CDR3 is TGCAGCGTTGAACGGTCTTACAATGAGCAGTTCTTC.

This chain uses TRBV28 with TRBJ2-1, with 12 bases aligning to TRBD2. Trimming took 6 bases from V and 9 from J; bases not matched to a gene: 12. Germline V gene data show CDR1 as MDHEN and CDR2 as SYDVKM. The CDR3 runs 16 residues. The CDR3 DNA follows: TGTGCCAGCAGCTCGACTAGCGGGGGATCCCTCAGTGAGCAGTTCTTC. Translating gives CASSSTSGGSLSEQFF.